The 11 T cell receptor beta chains below all came from one sample that was sequenced in a study of blood T cell repertoires in COVID-19. Here immunoSEQ multiplex PCR was the method, and the copy in TCRdb shows in-frame clones only, minus some. The sample has fewer than 250,000 clones, around 90% seen once. Sequenced input: peripheral blood. These receptor sequences come from a man under 40 with COVID-19, enrolled during active disease.

The CDR3 region has the DNA TGTGCCAGCAGCTTTGGCCAAGCGGAGACCCAGTACTTC. Translated, it gives CASSFGQAETQYF. This chain links TRBV7-2 with TRBJ2-5; no reliable D call. Germline loops: CDR1 SGHTA, CDR2 FQGNSA. This CDR3 has 13 residues. The germline V and J ends were trimmed by 3 bases and 5 bases, with 10 bases remaining between them.

V is TRBV19 and J is TRBJ2-1; perhaps TRBD2 as D (5 bases). This CDR3 spans 15 amino acids. Trimming pared 5 bases from V and 5 bases from J, leaving 16 bases between. Germline V gene lookup returns CDR1 LNHDA and CDR2 SQIVND (reference sequence). The CDR3 nucleotides are TGTGCCAGTAGTGGCCCCCGGGGAATCCACAATGAGCAGTTCTTC. It specifies CASSGPRGIHNEQFF.

The CDR3 is CASSHLLGNTIYF. The DNA of the CDR3 is TGTGCCAGCAGCCACCTCCTTGGAAACACCATATATTTT. V is TRBV3-1 (or the pseudogene TRBV3-2) and J is TRBJ1-3, with no clear D. Trimming left V 3 bases short and J 3 bases short, with 6 bases between. The CDR3 runs to 13 residues. Germline V gives CDR1 LGHDT, CDR2 YNNKEL (reference sequence).

The chain links TRBV14 to TRBJ2-6; TRBD1 matches 7 bases. The CDR3 is made up of 19 amino acids. CDR1 is SGHDN and CDR2 is FVKESK in the germline V gene. V gave up 3 bases and J gave up 0 bases; unmatched junction bases: 11. CDR3 coding DNA: TGTGCCAGCAGCCAGATTAGGGGGACAGTGAGCTCTGGGGCCAACGTCCTGACTTTC. This encodes CASSQIRGTVSSGANVLTF.

The gene calls are TRBV18 and TRBJ1-1; D may be TRBD1 (5 bases). The CDR3 is 15 amino acids. Germline V gene sequence: CDR1 KGHSH, CDR2 LQKENI. Deletions cut 3 bases from V and 6 bases from J, with 17 bases between. The CDR3 reads CASSPTSVRVAEAFF. The CDR3 nucleotides read TGTGCCAGCTCACCTACAAGCGTCAGGGTCGCTGAAGCTTTCTTT.

The chain links TRBV19 to TRBJ1-5; tentatively, D is TRBD1 (6 bases). Looked up from germline, CDR1 is LNHDA and CDR2 is SQIVND (reference sequence). V lost 3 bases to trimming and J lost 1 base, with 10 bases between them. The CDR3 extends over 15 amino acids. The CDR3 nucleotides are TGTGCCAGTAGTATTTGGGGGCACAGCAATCAGCCCCAGCATTTT. Protein: CASSIWGHSNQPQHF.

Comments on this clone: Sequence at one end of the junction differs from germline and may be a read error. The chain has TRBV5-1 and TRBJ2-2, with 10 bases lining up with TRBD1. Germline CDR1 is SGHRS and CDR2 is YFSETQ. The CDR3 spans 15 residues. The chain's CDR3 is CASSLGQGITGELFF. The CDR3 bases are TGCGCCAGCAGTTTGGGACAGGGGATCACCGGGGAGCTGTTTTTT.

In regard to this clone: At one of its ends the junction is not consistent with the germline gene, which may arise from a read error. This chain connects TRBV10-3 to TRBJ2-7, with D perhaps TRBD1 (6 bases). CDR1 and CDR2 from the germline V gene are ENHRY and SYGVKD. CDR3 size: 13 residues. CDR3 bases: TGTGCCATCAGTGGTGTGACAGGTGGTTTCCCGAACTTC. Translated: CAISGVTGGFPNF.

This clone has just a few counts. This rearrangement joins TRBV7-9 to TRBJ2-2; weak D call: TRBD2 (5 bases). The V gene lost 1 base and the J gene lost 4 bases, with 19 bases spanning the gap. This CDR3 region has 18 residues. CDR1 SEHNR and CDR2 FQNEAQ come from the germline V gene (reference sequence). DNA for the CDR3: TGTGCCAGCAGCTTAGGGTTCTCGGACTGGACGGCCACCGGGGAGCTGTTTTTT. The encoded protein is CASSLGFSDWTATGELFF.

In its sample, this clone was seen once. The J gene is TRBJ2-7, the V gene TRBV7-9; TRBD2 matches 7 bases. The CDR3 has 14 residues. V trimming: 5 bases; J trimming: 2 bases; junction bases outside the gene matches: 6. Germline V CDR1 and CDR2: SEHNR, FQNEAQ (reference sequence). CDR3 amino acids: CASSSSGSPYEQYF. The CDR3 DNA follows: TGTGCCAGCAGCAGTAGCGGGTCCCCCTACGAGCAGTACTTC.

The rearrangement links TRBV5-5 to TRBJ1-2; 7 bases align to TRBD1. The germline V gene encodes CDR1 SGHKS and CDR2 YYEKEE (reference sequence). J was trimmed by 2 bases and V by 4 bases; bases with no gene match: 8. The CDR3 sequence is 15 residues long. CDR3 in amino acids: CASSTGQLGNYGYTF. In DNA form, the CDR3 reads TGTGCCAGCAGCACGGGACAGCTGGGGAACTATGGCTACACCTTC.